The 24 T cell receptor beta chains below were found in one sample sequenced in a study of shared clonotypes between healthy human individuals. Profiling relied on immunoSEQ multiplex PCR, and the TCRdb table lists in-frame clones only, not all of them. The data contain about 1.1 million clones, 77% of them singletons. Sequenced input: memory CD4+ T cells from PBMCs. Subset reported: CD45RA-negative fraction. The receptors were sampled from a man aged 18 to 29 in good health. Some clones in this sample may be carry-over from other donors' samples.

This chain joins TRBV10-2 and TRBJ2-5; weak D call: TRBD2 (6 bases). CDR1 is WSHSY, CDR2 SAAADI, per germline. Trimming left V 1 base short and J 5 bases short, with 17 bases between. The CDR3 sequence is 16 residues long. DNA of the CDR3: TGCGCCAGCAGTGAGTTGGCGGGCGGGAAGGTTGAGACCCAGTACTTC. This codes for CASSELAGGKVETQYF.

In DNA form, the CDR3 reads TGTGCCTGCCCACGCCCCACCGATCAAGGGCACACCATATATTTT. This translates into CACPRPTDQGHTIYF. The chain recombines TRBV30 with TRBJ1-3; no clear D. CDR3 length: 15 amino acids. Germline values: CDR1 GTSNPN, CDR2 SVGIG (reference sequence). Trimming shortened V by 6 bases and J by 8 bases, and 23 bases separated the two germline ends.

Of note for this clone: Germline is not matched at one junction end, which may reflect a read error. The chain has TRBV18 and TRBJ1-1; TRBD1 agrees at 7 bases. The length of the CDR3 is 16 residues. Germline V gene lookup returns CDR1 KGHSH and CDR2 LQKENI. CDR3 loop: CANSPRSRGRYTEAFF. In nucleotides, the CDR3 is TGTGCCAACTCACCACGATCGAGGGGGCGGTACACTGAAGCTTTCTTT.

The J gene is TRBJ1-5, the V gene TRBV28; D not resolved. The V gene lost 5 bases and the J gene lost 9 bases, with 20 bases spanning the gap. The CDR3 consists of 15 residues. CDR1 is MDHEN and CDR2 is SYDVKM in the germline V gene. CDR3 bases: TGTGCCAGCAGTCCCGCCGGGGTCAGCTTCTCGCCCCAGCATTTT. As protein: CASSPAGVSFSPQHF.

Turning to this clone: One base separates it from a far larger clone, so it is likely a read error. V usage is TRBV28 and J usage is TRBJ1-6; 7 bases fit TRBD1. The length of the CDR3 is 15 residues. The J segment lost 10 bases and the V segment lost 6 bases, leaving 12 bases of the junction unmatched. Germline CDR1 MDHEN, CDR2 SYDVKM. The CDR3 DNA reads TGTGCCAGCAGCCCACGGGGACAGCGTATCTCACCCCTCCACTTT. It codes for CASSPRGQRISPLHF. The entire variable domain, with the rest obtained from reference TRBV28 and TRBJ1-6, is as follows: DVKVTQSSRYLVKRTGEKVFLECVQDMDHENMFWYRQDPGLGLRLIYFSYDVKMKEKGDIPEGYSVSREKKERFSLILESASTNQTSMYLCASSPRGQRISPLHFGNGTRLTVT.

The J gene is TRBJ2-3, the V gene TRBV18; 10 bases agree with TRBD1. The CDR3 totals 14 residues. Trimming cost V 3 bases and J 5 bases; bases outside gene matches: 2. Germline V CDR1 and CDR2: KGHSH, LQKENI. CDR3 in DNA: TGTGCCAGCTCACCCGGACAGGGGGAAGATACGCAGTATTTT. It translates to CASSPGQGEDTQYF.

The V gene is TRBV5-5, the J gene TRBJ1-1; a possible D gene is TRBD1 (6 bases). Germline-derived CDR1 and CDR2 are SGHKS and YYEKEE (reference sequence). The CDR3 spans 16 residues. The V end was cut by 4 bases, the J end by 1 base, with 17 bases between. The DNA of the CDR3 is TGTGCCAGCAGCCCCTCAAGGAAGGGGGGGAACACTGAAGCTTTCTTT. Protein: CASSPSRKGGNTEAFF.

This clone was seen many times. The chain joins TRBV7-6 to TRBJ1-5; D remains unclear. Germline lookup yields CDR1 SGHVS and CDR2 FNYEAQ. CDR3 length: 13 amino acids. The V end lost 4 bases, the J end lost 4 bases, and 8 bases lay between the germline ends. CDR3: CASSSQLNQPQHF. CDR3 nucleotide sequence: TGTGCCAGCAGCTCTCAACTAAATCAGCCCCAGCATTTT.

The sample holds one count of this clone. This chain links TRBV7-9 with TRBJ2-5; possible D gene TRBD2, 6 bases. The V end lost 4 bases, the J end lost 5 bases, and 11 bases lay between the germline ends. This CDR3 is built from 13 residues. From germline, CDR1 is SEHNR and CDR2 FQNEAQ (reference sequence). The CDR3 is CASSSLAAETQYF. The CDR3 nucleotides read TGTGCCAGCAGCTCACTAGCTGCGGAGACCCAGTACTTC.

In nucleotides, the CDR3 is TGTGCCTGGAGTGTAGGTAGCGGGAGTGTAGATACGCAGTATTTT. Translating gives CAWSVGSGSVDTQYF. The chain recombines TRBV30 with TRBJ2-3; 9 bases are shared with TRBD2. J lost 5 bases, V lost 0 bases, and 6 bases had no gene match. This CDR3 contains 15 residues. CDR1 and CDR2 from the germline V gene are GTSNPN and SVGIG (reference sequence).

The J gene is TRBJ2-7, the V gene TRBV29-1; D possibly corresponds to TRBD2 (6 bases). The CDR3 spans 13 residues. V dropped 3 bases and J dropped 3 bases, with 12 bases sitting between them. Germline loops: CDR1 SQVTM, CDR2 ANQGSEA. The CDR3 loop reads CSVERGVGYEQYF. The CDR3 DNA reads TGCAGCGTTGAGCGGGGCGTTGGCTACGAGCAGTACTTC.

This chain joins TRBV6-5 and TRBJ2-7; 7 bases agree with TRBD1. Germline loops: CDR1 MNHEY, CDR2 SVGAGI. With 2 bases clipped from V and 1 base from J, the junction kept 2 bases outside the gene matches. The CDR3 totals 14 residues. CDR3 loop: CASSYGGQSYEQYF. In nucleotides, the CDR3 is TGTGCCAGCAGTTACGGGGGACAGTCCTACGAGCAGTACTTC.

CDR3 sequence: CASSLAGRPSGYEQYF. The DNA for the CDR3 is TGTGCCAGCAGCTTAGCAGGCCGTCCTAGCGGCTACGAGCAGTACTTC. This chain joins TRBV7-9 and TRBJ2-7; TRBD2 matches 7 bases. Per the germline V gene, CDR1 is SEHNR and CDR2 is FQNEAQ (reference sequence). The CDR3 extends over 16 amino acids. The V gene end was trimmed by 0 bases and the J gene end by 3 bases; junction bases not matched to a gene: 8.

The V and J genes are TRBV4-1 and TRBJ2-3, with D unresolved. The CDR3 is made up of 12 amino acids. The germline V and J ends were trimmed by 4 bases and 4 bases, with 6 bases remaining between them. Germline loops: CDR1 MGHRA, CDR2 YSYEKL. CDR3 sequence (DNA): TGCGCCAGCAGCCTAACGGCAGATACGCAGTATTTT. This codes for CASSLTADTQYF.

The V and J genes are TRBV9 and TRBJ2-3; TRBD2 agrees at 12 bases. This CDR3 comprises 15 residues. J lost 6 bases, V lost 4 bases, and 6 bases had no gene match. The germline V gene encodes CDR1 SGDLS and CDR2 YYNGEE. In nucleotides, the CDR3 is TGTGCCAGCAGCCCTCTAGCGGGAGGGTTGGATACGCAGTATTTT. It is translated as CASSPLAGGLDTQYF.

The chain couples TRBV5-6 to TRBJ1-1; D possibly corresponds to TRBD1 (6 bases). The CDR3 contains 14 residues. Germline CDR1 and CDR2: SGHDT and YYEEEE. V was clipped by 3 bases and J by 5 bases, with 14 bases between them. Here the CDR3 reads CASSYYRQATEAFF. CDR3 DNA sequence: TGTGCCAGCAGCTATTACCGACAGGCTACTGAAGCTTTCTTT. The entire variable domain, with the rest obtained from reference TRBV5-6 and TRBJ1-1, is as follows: DAGVTQSPTHLIKTRGQQVTLRCSPKSGHDTVSWYQQALGQGPQFIFQYYEEEERQRGNFPDRFSGHQFPNYSSELNVNALLLGDSALYLCASSYYRQATEAFFGQGTRLTVV.

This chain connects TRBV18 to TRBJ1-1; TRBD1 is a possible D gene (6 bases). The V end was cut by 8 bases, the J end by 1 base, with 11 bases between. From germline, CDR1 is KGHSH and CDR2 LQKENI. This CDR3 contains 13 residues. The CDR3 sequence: CASHDRPNTEAFF. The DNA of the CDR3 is TGTGCCAGCCACGACAGGCCGAACACTGAAGCTTTCTTT.

The CDR3 spells CSVGDRTSTDTQYF. The CDR3 DNA follows: TGCAGCGTTGGCGACAGGACTAGCACAGATACGCAGTATTTT. The chain links TRBV29-1 to TRBJ2-3, with D tentatively TRBD1 (6 bases). The CDR3 loop spans 14 amino acids. The V gene's germline CDR1 is SQVTM and CDR2 ANQGSEA. V was cut by 4 bases and J by 0 bases, with 11 bases left in between.

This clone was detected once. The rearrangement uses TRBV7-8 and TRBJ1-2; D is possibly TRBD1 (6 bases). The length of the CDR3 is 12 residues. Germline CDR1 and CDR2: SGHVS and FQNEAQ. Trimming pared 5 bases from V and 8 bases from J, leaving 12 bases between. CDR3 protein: CASSPYREGYTF. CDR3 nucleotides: TGTGCCAGCAGCCCATACAGGGAAGGCTACACCTTC.

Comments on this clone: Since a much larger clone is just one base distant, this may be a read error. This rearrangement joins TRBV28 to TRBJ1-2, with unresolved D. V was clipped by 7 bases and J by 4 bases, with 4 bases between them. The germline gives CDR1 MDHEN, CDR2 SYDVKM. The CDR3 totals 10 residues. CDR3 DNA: TGTGCCAGCAAGGGCTATGGCTACACCTTC. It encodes CASKGYGYTF.

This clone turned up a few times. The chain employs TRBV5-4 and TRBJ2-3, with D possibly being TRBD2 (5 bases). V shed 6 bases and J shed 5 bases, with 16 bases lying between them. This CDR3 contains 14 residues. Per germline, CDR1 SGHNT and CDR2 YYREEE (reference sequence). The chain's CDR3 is CASTLRSAGDTQYF. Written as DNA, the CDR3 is TGTGCCAGCACCCTAAGATCGGCGGGAGATACGCAGTATTTT.

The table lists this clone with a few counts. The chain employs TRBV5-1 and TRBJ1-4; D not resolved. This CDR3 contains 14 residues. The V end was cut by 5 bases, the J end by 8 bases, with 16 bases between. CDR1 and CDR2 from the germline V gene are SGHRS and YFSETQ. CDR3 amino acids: CASSSVPIGEKLFF. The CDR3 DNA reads TGCGCCAGCAGTTCCGTTCCGATTGGGGAAAAACTGTTTTTT.

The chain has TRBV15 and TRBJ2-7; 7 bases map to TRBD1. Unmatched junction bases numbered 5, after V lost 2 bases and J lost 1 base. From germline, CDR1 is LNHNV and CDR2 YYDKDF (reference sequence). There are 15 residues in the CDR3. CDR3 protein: CATSRSGTESYEQYF. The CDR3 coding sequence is TGTGCCACCAGCAGATCCGGGACAGAATCCTACGAGCAGTACTTC.

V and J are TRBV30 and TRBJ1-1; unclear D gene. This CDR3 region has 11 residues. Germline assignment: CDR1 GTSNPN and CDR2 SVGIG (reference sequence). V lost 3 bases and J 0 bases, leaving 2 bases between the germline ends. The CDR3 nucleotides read TGTGCCTGGAGAGTGAACACTGAAGCTTTCTTT. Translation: CAWRVNTEAFF.